The 9 T cell receptor beta chains presented below share a single source sample, sequenced in a study of T cell responses to AZD1222 COVID-19 vaccine. Data came from immunoSEQ multiplex PCR; TCRdb stores just in-frame clones and leaves some out. The data show about 56,000 clones, about 90% seen once. This material consisted of peripheral blood, taken on day 0 of AZD1222 vaccination. These receptors came from an adult in good health.

The gene calls are TRBV11-2 and TRBJ1-4, with 8 bases identical to TRBD1. Germline lookup yields CDR1 SGHAT and CDR2 FQNNGV. The J segment lost 7 bases and the V segment lost 7 bases, leaving 5 bases of the junction unmatched. CDR3 length: 13 amino acids. The CDR3 spells CASNYGTGEKLFF. CDR3 bases: TGTGCCAGCAACTACGGGACAGGTGAAAAACTGTTTTTT.

This chain links TRBV7-9 with TRBJ2-3; D is perhaps TRBD2 (6 bases). V lost 4 bases and J lost 1, with 15 bases in between. Looked up from germline, CDR1 is SEHNR and CDR2 is FQNEAQ (reference sequence). This CDR3 contains 16 residues. CDR3 DNA: TGTGCCAGCAGCTCATTGGGGGGTGCTGGCACAGATACGCAGTATTTT. Encoded protein: CASSSLGGAGTDTQYF.

The chain joins TRBV10-3 to TRBJ1-5, with TRBD1 matching 7 bases. The CDR3 loop spans 13 amino acids. With V trimmed by 6 bases and J by 5 bases, 4 bases remained unmatched. Germline V gene sequence: CDR1 ENHRY, CDR2 SYGVKD. The CDR3 here is CAISGTEDQPQHF. Written as DNA, the CDR3 is TGTGCCATCAGCGGGACAGAGGATCAGCCCCAGCATTTT.

This chain uses TRBV18 with TRBJ1-6; D remains ambiguous. V was pared by 0 bases and J by 6 bases, with 9 bases between. The CDR3 is 15 residues long. CDR1 and CDR2 (germline): KGHSH, LQKENI. CDR3 nucleotides: TGTGCCAGCTCACCACCCGATGTGCGTAATTCACCCCTCCACTTT. Translating gives CASSPPDVRNSPLHF.

This chain connects TRBV5-1 to TRBJ1-2, with D unclear. Trimming took off 0 bases at V and 8 bases at J, with 8 bases between the two ends. CDR3 size: 12 residues. Germline V gives CDR1 SGHRS, CDR2 YFSETQ. The DNA of the CDR3 is TGCGCCAGCAGCTTGGGAATGAGGGGCTACACCTTC. It encodes CASSLGMRGYTF.

The J gene is TRBJ1-5, the V gene TRBV28, with a tentative D call TRBD1 (5 bases). Trimming removed 3 bases at V and 4 bases at J, with 13 bases between. The CDR3 contains 15 residues. The germline CDR1 and CDR2 sequences are MDHEN and SYDVKM. CDR3 region: CASSFSGGGNQPQHF. CDR3 nucleotide sequence: TGTGCCAGCAGTTTTTCCGGGGGAGGAAATCAGCCCCAGCATTTT.

The chain joins TRBV7-9 to TRBJ1-5; tentatively, D is TRBD1 (5 bases). The germline gives CDR1 SEHNR, CDR2 FQNEAQ (reference sequence). This CDR3 is 15 amino acids long. Trimming left V 5 bases short and J 5 bases short, with 16 bases between. The CDR3 spells CASSPRGSRDQPQHF. CDR3 coding DNA: TGTGCCAGCAGCCCCCGTGGCAGCAGGGATCAGCCCCAGCATTTT.

The chain recombines TRBV28 with TRBJ1-2; D is uncertain. The germline V gene has CDR1 MDHEN and CDR2 SYDVKM. V dropped 5 bases and J dropped 3 bases, with 10 bases sitting between them. The CDR3 has 13 amino acids. CDR3 coding DNA: TGTGCCAGCAGTCCCCAGGCAGACTATGGCTACACCTTC. This sequence encodes CASSPQADYGYTF.

This clone appeared once. V gene TRBV5-4 combines with J gene TRBJ2-3; 8 nucleotides align to TRBD2. The V and J ends lost 5 bases and 0 bases, in that order; junction bases with no gene match: 8. The CDR3 totals 16 residues. CDR1 is SGHNT, CDR2 YYREEE, per germline (reference sequence). CDR3 nucleotide sequence: TGTGCCAGCAGTAGCGGGACCGAATCTAGCACAGATACGCAGTATTTT. This gives the protein CASSSGTESSTDTQYF.